This T cell receptor beta chain originates from a study of cytomegalovirus exposure and HLA in healthy donors (TCRdb year 2017). Regarding the research as a whole: In an earlier analysis of some 550 of the donors, approximately 260 Gb of sequence data and approximately 120 million unique TCR beta sequences from roughly 190 million T cells were reported. Of the roughly 430 genotyped donors, over 70% fell in the genetic ancestry cluster associated with self-reported Caucasian donors. Typing coverage varied by locus: roughly 620-640 donors for A, B, C, DRB1 and DQB1; about 520 for DQA1; about 590 for DPA1; approximately 490 for DPB1. All discovery cohort repertoires had been generated using a single sequencing platform. Among roughly 400 genotyped donors of the cohort, an average of roughly 230,000 unique TCR beta nucleotide sequences was sequenced per donor, of which about 19% were non-productive. Donor age, sex, ethnicity and CMV serostatus were compiled together with the repertoire data. A later genetic analysis used genome-wide SNP genotypes for about 60% of the roughly 670 donors, treating that subset as a discovery cohort. The later analysis used no new phenotypic data to find candidate immune exposures, relying instead on TCR beta sequences and their occurrence across donors. About 5 DR-DQ haplotypes were handled as single units for association and clustering, since linkage in the cohort was strong. In a later analysis, previously published TCR beta repertoires from 500 to 750 donors were re-analyzed and high-resolution HLA genotyping was added so that TCR occurrence patterns could be studied. Besides the first cohort of 666 subjects, a separate validation cohort made up of some 110 different subjects was used. To decide whether each TCR beta V gene segment behaved as functional or pseudogenic, an earlier analysis of approximately 600 of the donors relied on high-throughput TCR beta sequencing. Class I and class II HLA loci were covered by the typing at four-digit resolution. The study was designed to test whether signatures of past pathogen exposure could be identified by cataloging public T cell receptors. The study profiled the T cell repertoires of hundreds of subjects by immunosequencing and related them to cytomegalovirus serostatus. To predict cytomegalovirus infection status, the study brought together high-throughput TCR immunosequencing, statistical association of individual TCRs with disease status, and machine learning. An early release that covered roughly 600 HLA-typed donors contained approximately 300 gigabases of sequencing data and about 84 million unique TCR sequences.

To prepare the library, the immunoSEQ multiplex PCR assay was applied. A mixture of 60 forward primers for TCR Vbeta segments and 13 reverse primers for TCR Jbeta segments was used in the multiplex PCR. A multiplex PCR assay on genomic DNA amplified the CDR3 region of rearranged TCR beta genes. Amplified TCR beta libraries were sequenced as 87-base-pair reads on the Illumina HiSeq System. On the authors' methods: A later analysis tallied around 87 million unique TCR beta chains across the 550 to 850 repertoires, and approximately 11 million of those chains were shared by two or more donors. Raw reads were error-corrected and collapsed into unique sequences with a nearest-neighbor algorithm that merged closely related sequences to remove PCR and sequencing errors. CDR3 sequences were aligned to IMGT reference sequences to assign V, D and J gene segments. For a sequence to be retained, at least a six-nucleotide match to both a V gene segment and a J gene segment was required. Rearrangements were called productive when the CDR3 lacked stop codons and stayed in frame with V and J; all others were non-productive. CDR3 was defined by IMGT convention, running from the second conserved V-encoded cysteine to the conserved J-encoded phenylalanine. Sequences without an unambiguous match to a single V gene segment were excluded from the earlier analysis of 450 to 650 of the donors. An earlier analysis of approximately 590 of the donors called V segments functional above 56.7% productive rearrangements and segregating when the between-donor standard deviation exceeded 5%. A statistical classification framework was developed to diagnose cytomegalovirus status using the catalog of TCR beta chain sequences. A later analysis assigned V and J genes by comparing TCR nucleotide sequences with IMGT/GENE-DB human TR gene sequences. In a later analysis, CDR3 sequences and most-parsimonious VDJ recombination scenarios were assigned using the TCRdist pipeline. In a later analysis, each TCR beta chain was defined by its CDR3 amino acid sequence together with its V-gene family, and reads lacking a unique V-gene family were excluded. A later analysis removed 592 highly shared, low-generation-probability nucleotide sequences to deal with suspected cross-contamination and a sequencing artifact. A later analysis calculated a clonal expansion index for each public chain from normalized within-repertoire ranks of inferred template counts. In a later analysis, generation probabilities were computed with a VDJ recombination model fitted to out-of-frame rearrangements, and the resulting probabilities were checked against IGoR. A later analysis scored TCR-TCR, TCR-HLA and TCR-CMV co-occurrence with hypergeometric tests, applying a repertoire-size bias correction to TCR pairs. To estimate false discovery rates, a later analysis permuted the HLA or CMV assignments 20 times. In a later analysis, co-occurring TCRs were grouped using DBSCAN, with TCRdist sequence similarity added in when clustering inside HLA-allele-positive subsets. Repertoires with fewer than 30,000 or more than 120,000 public chains, plus five repertoires with anomalous nucleotide sharing, were excluded from co-occurrence clustering. TCRdb carries this immuneACCESS record with in-frame sequences only. Its versions omit some clonotypes, under half of them owing to an unresolved V gene in the studies checked, with the rest unexplained. That table is the source of V, J and clone size, and D and trimming were worked out from the DNA. For this sample the table gives 150,000 to 200,000 clones, of which about four fifths were detected only once. The ten largest clonotypes hold approximately 2.1% of the sample.

The CDR3, cysteine through phenylalanine, is 15 amino acids long. Only CDR3 DNA remains: 45 bases, in frame from the first base. CDR1 SGDLS and CDR2 YYNGEE were looked up in the germline V gene. V and J are truncated by 0 bases and 5 bases respectively, leaving an intervening sequence of 11 bases. Comments on this clone: Its antigen is still unknown. No quality values exist for individual bases; no much larger clone is one base distant.

The paper's findings and limits, for the study overall: This cohort had only TCR beta chains sequenced, and the lack of alpha or paired-chain data limited which features could be detected. Immune exposure information for the cohort was limited to CMV serostatus. Linkage disequilibrium might explain the correlated functional status among segregating V segments, but an unknown experimental factor could not be ruled out. A cluster of highly shared sequence variants was judged likely to be a technical artifact of the sequencing pipeline. The study listed approximately 160 TCR beta chains as associated with cytomegalovirus. In a later analysis, most CMV-associated TCR beta chains were found to appear HLA-restricted, with HLA associations seemingly driven largely by CMV exposure. Most TCR sequences were seen in very few donors, while some public TCRs were found in many individuals. In vitro tests confirmed that a few of the cytomegalovirus-associated TCR beta chains recognize cytomegalovirus antigens. In a later analysis, the rate of TCR association differed among HLA loci, with DRB1 alleles having the most associated TCRs and HLA-C alleles having the fewest. A further reported finding was that TCR beta sequences accurately predicted the HLA-A and HLA-B alleles for most subjects in the first cohort. At a false discovery rate of 0.05, a later analysis linked 16,951 TCR beta sequences to specific HLA alleles. The classifier was reported to diagnose cytomegalovirus status with high specificity and sensitivity in both the original cohort and the validation cohort. A later genetic analysis associated a missense DCLRE1C variant with V-gene and J-gene trimming of TCR beta chains, and an independent cohort replicated the association. According to a later genetic analysis, donors in an Asian-associated ancestry cluster had fewer N-insertions in productive TCRs than the approximately 630-donor mean. The presence/absence analyses assumed that sequencing depth was roughly uniform across donors, and that assumption may not be true. The authors suggested that the approach could potentially be extended to other disease states and immunological phenotypes. Several of the top co-occurrence clusters appeared to be linked to parvovirus B19, influenza, CMV and Epstein-Barr virus, according to a later analysis. In an earlier analysis of 587 of the donors, most TCR beta V segments appeared in productive rearrangements about 87% or about 30% of the time, broadly matching IMGT annotations. Because HLA typing was missing for some donors at each locus, association tests included only the typed subset. When HLA alleles, especially DR and DQ, strongly co-occurred, attributing TCR associations to individual alleles was difficult. Some IMGT-functional V segments, including TRBV6-2 and TRBV6-3, could not be told apart with the 87-base-pair reads, so those segments were excluded. The earlier analysis of 450 to 700 of the donors excluded roughly 16 rarely observed V segments, including chromosome 9 orphons, because counts were too low. Compared with equally common non-associated chains, HLA-associated TCR beta chains in a later analysis were more clonally expanded and had lower generation probabilities.

The cohort consisted of hundreds of healthy bone marrow donors. All cohort members were sampled while nominally healthy, although unrecorded immune exposures were likely present. The donor tested CMV seronegative, placing the donor among the roughly 400 seronegative members of the cohort. Each donor provided a peripheral blood sample, and peripheral blood mononuclear cells were used for TCR beta sequencing. The Qiagen DNeasy Blood Extraction Kit was used to extract genomic DNA from the blood cell samples. The chain couples TRBV9 to TRBJ1-4; TRBD1 is a possible D gene, resting on 5 matching bases. The TCR was taken from a woman in her 30s in good health and CMV-seronegative. The specimen was PBMCs. CDR3 loop: CASSVDGRGNEKLFF. DNA sequence: TGTGCCAGCAGCGTAGATGGTAGGGGAAATGAAAAACTGTTTTTT.